These 17 T cell receptor beta chains came from one sample sequenced in a study of blood T cell repertoires in COVID-19. TCRdb keeps only in-frame clones here, not all; method: immunoSEQ multiplex PCR. The table has just under 150,000 clones, around 90% seen once. Input material: peripheral blood. The receptors stem from a human donor in a cohort sampled during active COVID-19.

The chain employs TRBV7-6 and TRBJ2-3; TRBD2 matches 9 bases. The trim removed 5 bases at V and 2 bases at J, leaving 5 bases unmatched. The germline V gene encodes CDR1 SGHVS and CDR2 FNYEAQ. This CDR3 has 15 residues. CDR3 residues: CASSGSGGNTDTQYF. The CDR3 nucleotides are TGTGCCAGCAGCGGTAGCGGGGGAAACACAGATACGCAGTATTTT.

The V gene is TRBV27, the J gene TRBJ2-7; D perhaps matches TRBD1 (5 bases). Germline V gene sequence: CDR1 MNHEY, CDR2 SMNVEV (reference sequence). The V end was cut by 6 bases, the J end by 7 bases, with 13 bases between. CDR3 length: 12 residues. This CDR3 is CASSQITGEQYF. The DNA for the CDR3 is TGTGCCAGCAGCCAAATAACAGGAGAGCAGTACTTC.

The sample holds a few counts of this clone. The chain links TRBV5-1 to TRBJ2-1; 7 positions match TRBD2. Germline CDR1 is SGHRS and CDR2 is YFSETQ. The CDR3 has 16 amino acids. V shed 0 bases, J shed 2 bases, and the junction held 5 bases outside the gene matches. The CDR3 bases are TGCGCCAGCAGCTTGGTTGGCCTAGCGGCCTACAATGAGCAGTTCTTC. Translated, it gives CASSLVGLAAYNEQFF.

The chain uses TRBV7-9 and TRBJ1-1; possibly TRBD1 for D (6 bases). Germline V gene lookup returns CDR1 SEHNR and CDR2 FQNEAQ (reference sequence). Trimming took 5 bases from V and 0 from J, leaving 10 bases between them. This CDR3 comprises 14 residues. The CDR3 protein is CASSTDRLNTEAFF. The CDR3, as DNA: TGTGCCAGCAGCACGGACAGACTGAACACTGAAGCTTTCTTT.

The J gene is TRBJ2-3, the V gene TRBV7-2, with D hard to call. V shed 0 bases and J shed 2 bases, with 9 bases lying between them. The CDR3 has 15 residues. Germline V gene data show CDR1 as SGHTA and CDR2 as FQGNSA. The CDR3 DNA reads as TGTGCCAGCAGCTTAGCGCCAGCGAACACAGATACGCAGTATTTT. It yields the protein CASSLAPANTDTQYF.

The genes are TRBV10-3 and TRBJ1-4; 8 bases agree with TRBD1. V trimming: 7 bases; J trimming: 8 bases; junction bases outside the gene matches: 6. In germline, CDR1 is ENHRY, CDR2 SYGVKD. The CDR3 length is 13 residues. The CDR3 loop reads CAINMDRDEKLFF. The CDR3 nucleotides are TGTGCCATCAATATGGACAGGGACGAAAAACTGTTTTTT.

In nucleotides, the CDR3 is TGTGCCAGCAGTTTAACAGGTAGTGAAAAACTGTTTTTT. This translates into CASSLTGSEKLFF. V gene TRBV27 combines with J gene TRBJ1-4; a possible D gene is TRBD1 (5 bases). The CDR3 is made up of 13 amino acids. V lost 2 bases and J 7 bases, leaving 8 bases between the germline ends. Germline V CDR1 and CDR2: MNHEY, SMNVEV (reference sequence).

This clone has just one count. This sequence joins TRBV5-5 and TRBJ2-2; TRBD1 matches at 10 bases. This CDR3 is 17 amino acids long. After removal of 3 bases from V and 7 bases from J, the junction contained 12 bases not matched to a gene. In germline, CDR1 is SGHKS, CDR2 YYEKEE (reference sequence). The chain's CDR3 is CASSYTATGGAVGELFF. The CDR3, as DNA: TGTGCCAGCAGCTACACCGCGACAGGGGGCGCAGTCGGGGAGCTGTTTTTT.

This clone appeared once. The V call is TRBV4-2, the J call TRBJ2-7; TRBD2 might be the D (7 bases). In germline, CDR1 is LGHNA, CDR2 YNFKEQ. CDR3 length equals 15 residues. With 3 bases removed from V and 5 bases from J, the gap between germline ends came to 17 bases. In DNA form, the CDR3 reads TGTGCCAGCAGCCATGGCGGGGGCCGAGGGGACGAGCAGTACTTC. Translating gives CASSHGGGRGDEQYF.

This clone appeared a single time. The chain couples TRBV5-1 to TRBJ2-5; D may be TRBD2 (7 bases). CDR3 size: 18 residues. The germline V gene encodes CDR1 SGHRS and CDR2 YFSETQ. Trimming left V 5 bases short and J 2 bases short, with 25 bases between. CDR3 nucleotides: TGCGCCAGCAGACGAGAAAGAGGGGGGGCCTTCTGGCAAGAGACCCAGTACTTC. It encodes CASRRERGGAFWQETQYF.

The rearrangement links TRBV3-1 (or the pseudogene TRBV3-2) to TRBJ1-1, with a possible D match to TRBD1 (6 bases). Germline V gives CDR1 LGHDT, CDR2 YNNKEL (reference sequence). Trimming stripped 3 bases from V and 6 bases from J, with 17 bases between. This CDR3 is 15 amino acids long. CDR3 sequence: CASSQTDSDGSEAFF. The CDR3 DNA sequence: TGTGCCAGCAGCCAGACGGACAGCGATGGGTCTGAAGCTTTCTTT.

The chain combines TRBV7-9 with TRBJ2-3; 10 bases fit TRBD1. The CDR3 runs to 15 residues. Germline V gene lookup returns CDR1 SEHNR and CDR2 FQNEAQ (reference sequence). After removal of 8 bases from V and 2 bases from J, the junction contained 7 bases not matched to a gene. The CDR3 coding sequence is TGTGCCAGCGGCAGGACAGGGGGAGACACAGATACGCAGTATTTT. Encoded protein: CASGRTGGDTDTQYF.

By share of the sample, this clone is medium-sized. The chain carries TRBV27 and TRBJ1-2; D not resolved. Trimming took 5 bases from V and 6 from J, leaving 16 bases between them. The CDR3 runs 14 residues. Germline CDR1 and CDR2: MNHEY and SMNVEV (reference sequence). In DNA, the CDR3 is TGTGCCAGCAGTCCGGACGGGGTACTTCATGGCTACACCTTC. This codes for CASSPDGVLHGYTF.

The gene calls are TRBV12-3 or TRBV12-4 and TRBJ2-3; TRBD2 is a possible D gene (6 bases). This CDR3 has 13 amino acids. The ends were cut back, 1 base at V and 6 bases at J, with 8 bases in the middle. CDR3 amino acids: CASSLGGRDTQYF. The DNA of the CDR3 is TGTGCCAGCAGTTTAGGGGGGAGGGATACGCAGTATTTT.

This clone was seen only once. The chain joins TRBV5-1 to TRBJ1-3; tentatively, D is TRBD1 (6 bases). V lost 4 bases and J 2 bases, leaving 19 bases between the germline ends. Germline V lookup: CDR1 SGHRS, CDR2 YFSETQ. The CDR3 length is 17 residues. DNA for the CDR3: TGCGCCAGCAGCCGCTATATACAGGGAACGGCTGGAAACACCATATATTTT. This encodes CASSRYIQGTAGNTIYF.

The CDR3 DNA reads TGTGCCAGCAGTCTCCGGACAGGGACTGAAGCTTTCTTT. Translated: CASSLRTGTEAFF. The chain is built from TRBV6-2 or TRBV6-3 and TRBJ1-1; TRBD1 agrees at 8 bases. J gave up 5 bases and V 5 bases, and 4 bases lay outside the gene matches. From germline, CDR1 is MNHEY and CDR2 SVGEGT. The CDR3 length is 13 residues.

The chain uses TRBV14 and TRBJ2-5; maybe TRBD2 (5 bases). Per the germline V gene, CDR1 is SGHDN and CDR2 is FVKESK. V lost 3 bases and J 5 bases, leaving 16 bases between the germline ends. CDR3 size: 15 residues. The CDR3 protein is CASSHKPADLETQYF. CDR3 DNA sequence: TGTGCCAGCAGCCATAAGCCAGCGGATTTGGAGACCCAGTACTTC. The full variable domain, its missing parts supplied by reference TRBV14 and TRBJ2-5, is EAGVTQFPSHSVIEKGQTVTLRCDPISGHDNLYWYRRVMGKEIKFLLHFVKESKQDESGMPNNRFLAERTGGTYSTLKVQPAELEDSGVYFCASSHKPADLETQYFGPGTRLLVL.